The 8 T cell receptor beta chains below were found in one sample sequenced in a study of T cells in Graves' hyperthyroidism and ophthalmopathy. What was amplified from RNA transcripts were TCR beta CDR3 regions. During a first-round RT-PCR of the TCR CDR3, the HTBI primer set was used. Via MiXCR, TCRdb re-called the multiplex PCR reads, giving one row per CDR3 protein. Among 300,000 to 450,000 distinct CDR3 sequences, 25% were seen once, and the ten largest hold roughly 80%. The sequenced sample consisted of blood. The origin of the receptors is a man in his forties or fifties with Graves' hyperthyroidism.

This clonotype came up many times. The CDR3 region has the DNA TGTGCCAGCAGCCCGGGACAGGCCTACAATGAGCAGTTCTTC. It yields the protein CASSPGQAYNEQFF. The rearrangement joins TRBV7-9 to TRBJ2-1, with 8 bases matching TRBD1. Trimming at V came to 5 bases and at J to 2 bases, leaving 2 bases not matched to a gene. The CDR3 is made up of 14 amino acids. CDR1 is SEHNR, CDR2 FQNEAQ, per germline (reference sequence).

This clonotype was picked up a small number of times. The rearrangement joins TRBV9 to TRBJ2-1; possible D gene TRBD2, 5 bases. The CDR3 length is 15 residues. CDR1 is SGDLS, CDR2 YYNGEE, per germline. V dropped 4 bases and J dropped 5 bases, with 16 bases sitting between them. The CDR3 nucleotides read TGTGCCAGCAGCCTCAGCGGTACAGTTAACAATGAGCAGTTCTTC. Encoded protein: CASSLSGTVNNEQFF.

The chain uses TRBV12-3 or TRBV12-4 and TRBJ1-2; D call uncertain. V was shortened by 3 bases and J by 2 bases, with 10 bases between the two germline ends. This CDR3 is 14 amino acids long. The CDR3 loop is CASSFTGMNYGYTF. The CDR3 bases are TGTGCCAGCAGTTTTACCGGGATGAACTATGGCTACACCTTC.

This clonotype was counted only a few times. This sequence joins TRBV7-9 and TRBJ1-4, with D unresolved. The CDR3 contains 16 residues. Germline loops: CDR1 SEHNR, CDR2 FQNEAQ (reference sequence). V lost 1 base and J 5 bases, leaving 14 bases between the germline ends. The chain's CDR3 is CASSLVEMRTNEKLFF. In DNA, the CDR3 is TGTGCCAGCAGCTTAGTGGAGATGAGGACGAATGAAAAACTGTTTTTT. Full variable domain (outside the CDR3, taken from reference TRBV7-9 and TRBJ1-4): DTGVSQNPRHKITKRGQNVTFRCDPISEHNRLYWYRQTLGQGPEFLTYFQNEAQLEKSRLLSDRFSAERPKGSFSTLEIQRTEQGDSAMYLCASSLVEMRTNEKLFFGSGTQLSVL.

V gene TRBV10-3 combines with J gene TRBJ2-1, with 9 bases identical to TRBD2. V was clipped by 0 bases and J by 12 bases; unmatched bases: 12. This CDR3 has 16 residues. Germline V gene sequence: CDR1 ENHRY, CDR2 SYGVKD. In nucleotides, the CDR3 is TGTGCCATCAGTGAGTCTGGCGGGAGGGCCGAATTAAGGCAGTTCTTC. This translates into CAISESGGRAELRQFF.

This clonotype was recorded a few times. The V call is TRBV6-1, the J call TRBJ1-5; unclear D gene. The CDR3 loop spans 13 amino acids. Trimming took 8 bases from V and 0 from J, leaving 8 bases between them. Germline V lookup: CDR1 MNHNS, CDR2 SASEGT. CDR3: CASDMYSNQPQHF. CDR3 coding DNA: TGTGCCAGCGACATGTATAGCAATCAGCCCCAGCATTTT.

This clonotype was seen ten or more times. CDR3 nucleotide sequence: TGTGCCAGCAGTTCGACAAACCTCGGGACAGGGGTCGGGACTGAAGCTTTCTTT. This translates into CASSSTNLGTGVGTEAFF. The chain recombines TRBV28 with TRBJ1-1; 10 nucleotides match TRBD1. The germline gives CDR1 MDHEN, CDR2 SYDVKM. CDR3 length: 18 amino acids. The junction had 16 bases not matched to a gene; V was cut back by 4 bases and J by 5 bases.

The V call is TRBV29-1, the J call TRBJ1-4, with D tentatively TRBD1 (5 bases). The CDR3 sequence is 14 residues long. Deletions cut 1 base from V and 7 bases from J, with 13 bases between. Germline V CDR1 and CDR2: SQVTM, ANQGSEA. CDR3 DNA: TGCAGCGTTGAAGTTACAGGAGGAGGTGAAAAACTGTTTTTT. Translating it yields CSVEVTGGGEKLFF.